This paragraph covers one TCR beta chain sequence. This record belongs to a study of cytomegalovirus exposure and HLA in healthy donors. A multiplex PCR was run with 60 Vbeta primers and 13 Jbeta primers. Profiled with immunoSEQ multiplex PCR; TCRdb holds only in-frame clones, not every one. Of more than 60,000 clones in the sample, roughly 84% were seen once. The CDR3 consists of 16 residues. The J segment lost 9 bases and the V segment lost 0 bases, leaving 13 bases of the junction unmatched. Germline CDR1 and CDR2: KGHSH and LQKENI. Sequenced input: PBMCs. This clonotype was sampled from a man in his sixties or seventies in good health and CMV-seropositive. This chain connects TRBV18 to TRBJ2-7; 8 positions match TRBD1. CDR3: CASSPPSQGAQKGQYF. CDR3 sequence (DNA): TGTGCCAGCTCACCACCGAGCCAGGGGGCCCAAAAAGGGCAGTACTTC. Full variable domain (remainder filled in from reference TRBV18 and TRBJ2-7): NAGVMQNPRHLVRRRGQEARLRCSPMKGHSHVYWYRQLPEEGLKFMVYLQKENIIDESGMPKERFSAEFPKEGPSILRIQQVVRGDSAAYFCASSPPSQGAQKGQYFGPGTRLTVT.